A selection of T cell receptor beta chains follows, all from one sample in a study of CD8 T cells in ankylosing spondylitis. TCRdb fed the 5' RACE reads into MiXCR, producing one record per CDR3 protein. The table has 39,000 or so distinct CDR3 sequences, less than 4% seen once. Sequencing input: blood, either unsorted or a sorted T cell fraction (not recorded which). These receptors all come from a male donor with ankylosing spondylitis or in good health (not recorded which). CDR3s include the opening cysteine and the closing phenylalanine or tryptophan. A D gene is named only where the DNA matches it firmly. Clone size appears in some rows only: once, few, many, or a class for an expanded clone.

v_gene,abundance,len,j_gene,d_gene,CDR3aa,CDR3nt
TRBV9,many,14,TRBJ1-3,-,CASSVARSGNTIYF,TGTGCCAGCAGCGTAGCCCGCTCTGGAAACACCATATATTTT
TRBV9,many,14,TRBJ2-1,TRBD2,CASASGRAINEQFF,TGTGCCAGTGCTAGCGGGAGGGCCATCAATGAGCAGTTCTTC
TRBV9,many,15,TRBJ2-1,-,CASSVLGDMYNEQFF,TGTGCCAGCAGCGTATTGGGAGATATGTACAATGAGCAGTTCTTC
TRBV9,many,17,TRBJ2-5,TRBD1,CASSPGAGGYLQETQYF,TGTGCCAGCAGCCCCGGGGCAGGGGGTTACCTCCAAGAGACCCAGTACTTC
TRBV9,many,17,TRBJ2-2,-,CASSVAPTGSNTGELFF,TGTGCCAGCAGCGTAGCCCCCACAGGCTCGAACACCGGGGAGCTGTTTTTT
TRBV9,many,15,TRBJ2-1,-,CASSVEGKSYNEQFF,TGTGCCAGCAGCGTAGAGGGGAAATCCTACAATGAGCAGTTCTTC
TRBV9,many,16,TRBJ2-5,TRBD1,CASSLSGQGAQETQYF,TGTGCCAGCAGCTTATCGGGACAGGGGGCCCAAGAGACCCAGTACTTC
TRBV4-1,-,15,TRBJ1-1,-,CASSQVEQGNTEAFF,TGCGCCAGCAGCCAAGTCGAACAGGGAAACACTGAAGCTTTCTTT
TRBV9,medium-sized,16,TRBJ2-2,-,CASSVRGGANTGELFF,TGTGCCAGCAGCGTCCGGGGTGGAGCGAACACCGGGGAGCTGTTTTTT
TRBV9,many,15,TRBJ2-2,TRBD1,CASSATGVVNGELFF,TGTGCCAGCAGCGCGACAGGGGTTGTCAACGGGGAGCTGTTTTTT
TRBV9,many,14,TRBJ2-5,TRBD1,CASSPSGTEKTQYF,TGTGCCAGCAGCCCATCCGGGACAGAAAAGACCCAGTACTTC
TRBV9,many,15,TRBJ2-1,-,CASSVRLGLAHEQFF,TGTGCCAGCAGCGTACGGCTCGGTCTCGCCCATGAGCAGTTCTTC
TRBV9,many,17,TRBJ2-1,TRBD2,CASSPGIAGTIDNEQFF,TGTGCCAGCAGCCCCGGAATAGCGGGGACAATAGACAATGAGCAGTTCTTC
TRBV9,many,14,TRBJ2-3,-,CASSVWRDTDTQYF,TGTGCCAGCAGCGTTTGGCGGGACACAGATACGCAGTATTTT
TRBV9,many,17,TRBJ2-5,TRBD1,CASSVAGQSIQQETQYF,TGTGCCAGCAGCGTAGCGGGACAGAGTATACAACAAGAGACCCAGTACTTC
TRBV9,many,16,TRBJ2-5,TRBD2,CASSVGGLAGEETQYF,TGTGCCAGCAGCGTCGGAGGGCTAGCGGGGGAAGAGACCCAGTACTTC
TRBV9,many,14,TRBJ2-1,-,CASSVAHQASEQFF,TGTGCCAGCAGCGTAGCTCACCAAGCTTCTGAGCAGTTCTTC